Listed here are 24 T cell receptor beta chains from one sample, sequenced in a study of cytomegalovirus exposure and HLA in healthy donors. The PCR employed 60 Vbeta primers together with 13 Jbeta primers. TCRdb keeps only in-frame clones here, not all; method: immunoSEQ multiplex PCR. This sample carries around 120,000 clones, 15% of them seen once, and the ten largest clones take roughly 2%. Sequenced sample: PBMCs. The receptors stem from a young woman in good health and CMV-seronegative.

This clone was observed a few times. CDR3 nucleotide sequence: TGTGCCAGCAGCTTCACAGGGGATACTGAAGCTTTCTTT. The encoded protein is CASSFTGDTEAFF. The chain links TRBV5-6 to TRBJ1-1, with 7 positions matching TRBD1. V trimming: 2 bases; J trimming: 5 bases; junction bases outside the gene matches: 3. Germline V gene lookup returns CDR1 SGHDT and CDR2 YYEEEE. The CDR3 is 13 amino acids.

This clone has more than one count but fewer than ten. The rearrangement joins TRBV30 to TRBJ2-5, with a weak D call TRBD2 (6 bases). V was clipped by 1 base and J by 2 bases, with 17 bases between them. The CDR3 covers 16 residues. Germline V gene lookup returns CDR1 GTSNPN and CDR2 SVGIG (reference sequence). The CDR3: CAWSALGFSGQETQYF. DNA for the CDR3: TGTGCCTGGAGTGCGTTGGGTTTCAGCGGGCAAGAGACCCAGTACTTC. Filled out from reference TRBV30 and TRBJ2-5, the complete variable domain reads SQTIHQWPATLVQPVGSPLSLECTVEGTSNPNLYWYRQAAGRGLQLLFYSVGIGQISSEVPQNLSASRPQDRQFILSSKKLLLSDSGFYLCAWSALGFSGQETQYFGPGTRLLVL.

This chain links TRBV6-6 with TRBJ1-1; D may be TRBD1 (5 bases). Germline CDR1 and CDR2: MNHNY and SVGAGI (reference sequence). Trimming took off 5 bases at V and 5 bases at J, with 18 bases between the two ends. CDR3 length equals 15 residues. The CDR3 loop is CASSPGWGEGTEAFF. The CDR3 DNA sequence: TGTGCCAGCAGTCCCGGGTGGGGGGAAGGGACTGAAGCTTTCTTT.

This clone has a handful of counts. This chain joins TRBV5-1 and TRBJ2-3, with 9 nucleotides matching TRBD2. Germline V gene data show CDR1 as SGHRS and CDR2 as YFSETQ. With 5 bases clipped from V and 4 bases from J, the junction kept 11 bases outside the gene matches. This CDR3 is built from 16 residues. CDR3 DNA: TGCGCCAGCAGGCCCAGACTAGCGGAGAGGGCAGATACGCAGTATTTT. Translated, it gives CASRPRLAERADTQYF.

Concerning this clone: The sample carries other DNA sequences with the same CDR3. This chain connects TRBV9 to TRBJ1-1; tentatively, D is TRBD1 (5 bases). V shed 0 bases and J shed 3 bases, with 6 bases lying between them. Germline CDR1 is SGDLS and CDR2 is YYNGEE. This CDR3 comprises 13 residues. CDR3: CASSVGQYTEAFF. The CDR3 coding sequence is TGTGCCAGCAGCGTAGGACAGTACACTGAAGCTTTCTTT.

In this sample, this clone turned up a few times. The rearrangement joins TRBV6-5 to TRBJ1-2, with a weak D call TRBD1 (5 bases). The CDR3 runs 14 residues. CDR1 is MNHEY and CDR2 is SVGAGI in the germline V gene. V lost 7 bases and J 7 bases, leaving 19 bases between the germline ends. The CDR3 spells CASTWGGVSSGYTF. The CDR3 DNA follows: TGTGCCAGCACATGGGGGGGAGTCTCTAGTGGCTACACCTTC.

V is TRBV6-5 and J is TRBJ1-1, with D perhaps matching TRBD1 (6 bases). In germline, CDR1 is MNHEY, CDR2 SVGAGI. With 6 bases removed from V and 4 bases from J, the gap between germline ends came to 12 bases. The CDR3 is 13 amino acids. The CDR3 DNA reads TGTGCCAGCAGGAACGGCAGGGGCACTGAAGCTTTCTTT. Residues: CASRNGRGTEAFF.

This CDR3 reads CASSQDFRAGANVLTF. CDR3 nucleotides: TGTGCCAGCAGCCAAGATTTTCGGGCTGGGGCCAACGTCCTGACTTTC. V is TRBV14 and J is TRBJ2-6; D is unclear. CDR3 length: 16 residues. V lost 0 bases and J lost 2, with 8 bases in between. Germline V lookup: CDR1 SGHDN, CDR2 FVKESK.

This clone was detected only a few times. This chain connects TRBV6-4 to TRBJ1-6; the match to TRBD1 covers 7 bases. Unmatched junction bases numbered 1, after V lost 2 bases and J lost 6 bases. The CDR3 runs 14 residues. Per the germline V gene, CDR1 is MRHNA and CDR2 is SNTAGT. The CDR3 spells CASSDGTANSPLHF. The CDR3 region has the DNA TGTGCCAGCAGTGACGGGACAGCTAATTCACCCCTCCACTTT.

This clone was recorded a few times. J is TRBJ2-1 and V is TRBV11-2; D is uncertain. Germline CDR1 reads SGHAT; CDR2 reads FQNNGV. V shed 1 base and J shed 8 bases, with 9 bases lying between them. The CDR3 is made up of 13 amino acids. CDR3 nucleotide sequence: TGTGCCAGCAGCTTAGTTGCGGTGGATGAGCAGTTCTTC. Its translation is CASSLVAVDEQFF.

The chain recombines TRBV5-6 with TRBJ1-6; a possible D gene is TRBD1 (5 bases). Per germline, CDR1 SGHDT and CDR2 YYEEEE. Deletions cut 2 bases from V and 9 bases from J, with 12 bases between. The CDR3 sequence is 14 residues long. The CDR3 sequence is CASSFPGGGSPLHF. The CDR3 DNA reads TGTGCCAGCAGCTTCCCTGGCGGGGGTTCACCCCTCCACTTT.

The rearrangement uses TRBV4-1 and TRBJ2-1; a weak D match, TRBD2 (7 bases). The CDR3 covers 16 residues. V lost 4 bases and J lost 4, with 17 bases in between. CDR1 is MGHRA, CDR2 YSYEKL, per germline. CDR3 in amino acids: CASSLFSRGGYNEQFF. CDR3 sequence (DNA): TGCGCCAGCAGCCTGTTCAGCAGGGGAGGGTACAATGAGCAGTTCTTC.

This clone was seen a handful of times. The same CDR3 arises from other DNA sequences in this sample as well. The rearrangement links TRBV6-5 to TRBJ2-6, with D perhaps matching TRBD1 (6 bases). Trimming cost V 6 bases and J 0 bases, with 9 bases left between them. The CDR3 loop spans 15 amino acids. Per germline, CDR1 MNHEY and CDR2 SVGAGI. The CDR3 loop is CASSRQVSGANVLTF. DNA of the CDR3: TGTGCCAGCAGCCGACAGGTCTCTGGGGCCAACGTCCTGACTTTC.

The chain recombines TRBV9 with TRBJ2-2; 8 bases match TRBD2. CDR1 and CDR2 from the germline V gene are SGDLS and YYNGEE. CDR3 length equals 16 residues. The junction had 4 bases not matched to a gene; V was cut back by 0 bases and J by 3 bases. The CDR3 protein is CASSVAGGLYTGELFF. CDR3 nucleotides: TGTGCCAGCAGCGTAGCGGGAGGGCTATACACCGGGGAGCTGTTTTTT.

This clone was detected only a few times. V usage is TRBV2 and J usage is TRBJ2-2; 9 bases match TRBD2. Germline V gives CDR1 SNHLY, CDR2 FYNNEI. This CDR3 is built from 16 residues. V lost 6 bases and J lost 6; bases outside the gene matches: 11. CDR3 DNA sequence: TGTGCCAGCAGCGAGCAAGCGGGAGGACCATCCGGGGAGCTGTTTTTT. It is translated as CASSEQAGGPSGELFF.

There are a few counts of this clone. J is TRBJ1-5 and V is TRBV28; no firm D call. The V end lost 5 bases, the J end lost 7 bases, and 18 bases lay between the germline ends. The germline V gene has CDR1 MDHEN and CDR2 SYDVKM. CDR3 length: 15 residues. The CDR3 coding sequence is TGTGCCAGCAGTACTGGCAGGCCAGCGGGGCAGCCCCAGCATTTT. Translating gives CASSTGRPAGQPQHF.

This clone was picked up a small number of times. The CDR3 loop is CASGTGGLDEQFF. The CDR3 DNA is TGTGCTAGCGGGACAGGGGGTTTGGATGAGCAGTTCTTC. The genes are TRBV7-7 and TRBJ2-1, with TRBD1 matching 11 bases. Per the germline V gene, CDR1 is SSHAT and CDR2 is FNYEAQ (reference sequence). CDR3 length: 13 amino acids.

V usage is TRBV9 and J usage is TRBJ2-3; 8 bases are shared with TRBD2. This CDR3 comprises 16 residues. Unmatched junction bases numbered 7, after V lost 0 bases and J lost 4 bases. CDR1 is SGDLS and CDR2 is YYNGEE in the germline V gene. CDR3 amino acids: CASSVAPTLAADTQYF. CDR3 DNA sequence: TGTGCCAGCAGCGTAGCTCCCACACTAGCGGCAGATACGCAGTATTTT.

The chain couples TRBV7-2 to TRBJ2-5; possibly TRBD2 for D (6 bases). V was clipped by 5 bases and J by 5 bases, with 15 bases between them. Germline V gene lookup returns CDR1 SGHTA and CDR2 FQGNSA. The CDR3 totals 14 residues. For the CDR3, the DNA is TGTGCCAGCAGCCGACAAGGAGGGGATGAGACCCAGTACTTC. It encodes CASSRQGGDETQYF.

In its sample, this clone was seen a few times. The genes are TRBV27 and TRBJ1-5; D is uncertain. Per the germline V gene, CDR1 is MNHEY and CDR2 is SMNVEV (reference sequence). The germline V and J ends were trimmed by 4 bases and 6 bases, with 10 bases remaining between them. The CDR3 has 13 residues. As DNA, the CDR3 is TGTGCCAGCAGTTCTGCTCGGGGTCAGCCCCAGCATTTT. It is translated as CASSSARGQPQHF.

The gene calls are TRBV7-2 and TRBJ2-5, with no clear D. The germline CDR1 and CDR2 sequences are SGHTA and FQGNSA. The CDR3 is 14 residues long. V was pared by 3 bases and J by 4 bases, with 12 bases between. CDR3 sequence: CASSLTLTRETQYF. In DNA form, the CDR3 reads TGTGCCAGCAGCTTGACTCTCACGAGAGAGACCCAGTACTTC.

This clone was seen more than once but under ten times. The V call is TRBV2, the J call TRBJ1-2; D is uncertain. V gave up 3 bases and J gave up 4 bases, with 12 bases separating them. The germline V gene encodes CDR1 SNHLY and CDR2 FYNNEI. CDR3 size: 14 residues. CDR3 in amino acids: CASSDRPEIYGYTF. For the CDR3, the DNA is TGTGCCAGCAGTGACCGCCCCGAGATCTATGGCTACACCTTC.

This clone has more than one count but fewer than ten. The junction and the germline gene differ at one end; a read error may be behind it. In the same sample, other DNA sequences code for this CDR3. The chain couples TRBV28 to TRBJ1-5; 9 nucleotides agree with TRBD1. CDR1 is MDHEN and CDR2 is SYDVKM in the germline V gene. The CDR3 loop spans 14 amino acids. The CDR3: CATITGGDLQPQHF. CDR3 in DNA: TGCGCCACCATTACAGGGGGCGACCTTCAGCCCCAGCATTTT. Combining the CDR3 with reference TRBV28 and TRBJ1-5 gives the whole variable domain DVKVTQSSRYLVKRTGEKVFLECVQDMDHENMFWYRQDPGLGLRLIYFSYDVKMKEKGDIPEGYSVSREKKERFSLILESASTNQTSMYLCATITGGDLQPQHFGDGTRLSIL.

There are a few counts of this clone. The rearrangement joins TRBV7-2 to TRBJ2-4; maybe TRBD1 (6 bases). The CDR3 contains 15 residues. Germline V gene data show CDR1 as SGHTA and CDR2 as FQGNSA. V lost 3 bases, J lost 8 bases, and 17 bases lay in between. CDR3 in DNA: TGTGCCAGCAGCTTTTTACTATCAGGGGAGCACATTCAGTACTTC. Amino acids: CASSFLLSGEHIQYF.